One sample yielded the 10 T cell receptor beta chains listed below, sequenced in a study of beta chain features in type 1 diabetes. Study-level results: Type 1 diabetes patients showed a moderate but significant shortening of TCRB CDR3s in all four CD4+ subsets.

These receptors lack a known antigen. Expressed TCRB transcripts were sequenced, since all the RNA that had been isolated was reverse transcribed. Sequencing was performed with immunoSEQ multiplex PCR; in TCRdb, only in-frame clones are kept and a portion is missing. The sample contains around 600,000 clones, roughly an eighth of which appear only once. The sequencing sample was made of naive CD4+ T cells from blood. Every receptor here comes from a man aged 25 to 40 with type 1 diabetes.

The chain links TRBV9 to TRBJ1-2; 10 bases line up with TRBD1. From germline, CDR1 is SGDLS and CDR2 YYNGEE. The V segment lost 5 bases and the J segment 2 bases; nucleotides outside the gene matches: 3. The CDR3 is made up of 14 amino acids. CDR3 amino acids: CASSTGQGNYGYTF. In DNA, the CDR3 is TGTGCCAGCAGTACGGGACAGGGGAACTATGGCTACACCTTC.

The chain joins TRBV6-6 to TRBJ2-1, with D maybe TRBD1 (6 bases). V lost 2 bases and J lost 8, with 19 bases in between. The CDR3 contains 16 residues. Germline CDR1 is MNHNY and CDR2 is SVGAGI (reference sequence). The CDR3 spells CASSYHPGVASDEQFF. In nucleotides, the CDR3 is TGTGCCAGCAGTTACCATCCAGGGGTGGCATCGGATGAGCAGTTCTTC.

The table lists this clone with a few counts. The chain joins TRBV9 to TRBJ1-4; no clear D. The CDR3 is 16 residues long. Germline V CDR1 and CDR2: SGDLS, YYNGEE. Trimming stripped 0 bases from V and 0 bases from J, with 9 bases between. The CDR3 protein is CASSVDPRATNEKLFF. The CDR3 DNA sequence: TGTGCCAGCAGCGTAGACCCCCGGGCAACTAATGAAAAACTGTTTTTT.

This chain links TRBV7-6 with TRBJ1-5, with D uncertain. V was shortened by 3 bases and J by 6 bases, with 12 bases between the two germline ends. The CDR3 sequence is 14 residues long. Germline-derived CDR1 and CDR2 are SGHVS and FNYEAQ. The CDR3 DNA reads as TGTGCCAGCAGCTTTCAGGTAGACGGTCAGCCCCAGCATTTT. Encoded protein: CASSFQVDGQPQHF.

The V gene is TRBV4-3, the J gene TRBJ1-3; D is perhaps TRBD1 (5 bases). Trimming took off 0 bases at V and 3 bases at J, with 9 bases between the two ends. Per germline, CDR1 LGHNA and CDR2 YSLEER. The CDR3 is made up of 15 amino acids. This CDR3 reads CASSQDWGLGNTIYF. The CDR3, as DNA: TGCGCCAGCAGCCAAGATTGGGGACTTGGAAACACCATATATTTT.

The chain uses TRBV27 and TRBJ2-5; 9 nucleotides align to TRBD1. Germline V gene lookup returns CDR1 MNHEY and CDR2 SMNVEV (reference sequence). Trimming took 4 bases from V and 5 from J; bases not matched to a gene: 5. The CDR3 runs 14 residues. The CDR3 here is CASSSYRGHETQYF. CDR3 DNA: TGTGCCAGCAGTTCATACAGGGGGCATGAGACCCAGTACTTC.

This clone was seen more than once but under ten times. The chain combines TRBV7-8 with TRBJ2-5, with 12 bases lining up with TRBD2. The CDR3 length is 16 residues. Losses at the gene ends were 3 bases for V and 2 bases for J; bases not matched to a gene: 4. Germline V gene lookup returns CDR1 SGHVS and CDR2 FQNEAQ. The CDR3 DNA sequence: TGTGCCAGCAGCTTTACTAGCGGGGGGAGACAAGAGACCCAGTACTTC. Residues: CASSFTSGGRQETQYF.

The V call is TRBV27, the J call TRBJ2-5, with 8 nucleotides matching TRBD1. The CDR3 spans 14 residues. The J segment lost 5 bases and the V segment lost 5 bases, leaving 7 bases of the junction unmatched. Germline V gives CDR1 MNHEY, CDR2 SMNVEV (reference sequence). The CDR3 DNA follows: TGTGCCAGCAGTACCTCAGGGGGCGAGGAGACCCAGTACTTC. Translation: CASSTSGGEETQYF.

V and J are TRBV30 and TRBJ2-5; 8 bases are a match to TRBD1. After removal of 3 bases from V and 1 base from J, the junction contained 1 base not matched to a gene. The V gene's germline CDR1 is GTSNPN and CDR2 SVGIG (reference sequence). The CDR3 contains 13 residues. The CDR3 nucleotides are TGTGCCTGGAGCCAGGGGGCCCAAGAGACCCAGTACTTC. This encodes CAWSQGAQETQYF.

The rearrangement uses TRBV29-1 and TRBJ2-6, with D possibly TRBD1 on 5 matching bases. This CDR3 has 14 residues. Trimming pared 6 bases from V and 1 base from J, leaving 10 bases between. Germline CDR1 reads SQVTM; CDR2 reads ANQGSEA. The CDR3, as DNA: TGCAGCGTACCAGGGAATTCTGGGGCCAACGTCCTGACTTTC. Encoded protein: CSVPGNSGANVLTF.